This TCR beta chain was observed in a study of blood T cell repertoires in COVID-19. The wider study: The study drew acute and convalescent COVID-19 samples from the United States, Italy and Spain. PBMCs, B-cell-depleted T cells, or T cells were the source of the cDNA or gDNA that made up the material.

CDR3 size: 13 residues. V trimming: 2 bases; J trimming: 7 bases; junction bases outside the gene matches: 4. Germline loops: CDR1 SEHNR, CDR2 FQNEAQ (reference sequence). Libraries were prepared by immunoSEQ multiplex PCR; TCRdb keeps only in-frame clonotypes and omits some of them. The table has tens of thousands of clones, about 80% seen once; the top ten hold roughly 29%. The TCR comes from a man aged 55 to 69 with active or convalescent COVID-19. V and J are TRBV7-9 and TRBJ2-7, with TRBD1 matching 8 bases. The material sequenced was peripheral blood. The CDR3 DNA sequence: TGTGCCAGCAGCTTATGGGACAGGCAAGAGCAGTACTTC. Its protein product is CASSLWDRQEQYF.